The text below deals with one TCR beta chain. Its antigen is unknown. The input lacks base qualities; no much larger clone sits a single base away. Receptor libraries were prepared by 5' RACE. Sequencing instrument: Illumina HiSeq 2500. A second PCR of roughly 7 to 11 cycles was run with a J-beta primer mix and a sample-barcoded 5' primer. Each TCR beta cDNA molecule received a unique molecular identifier from a template-switch 5' adaptor carrying 12 random nucleotides. Each sample yielded at least 2.5 million CDR3-containing paired-end reads. The Mint cDNA synthesis kit, primed by a TRBC-specific oligonucleotide, was used to synthesize first-strand cDNA from all RNA. Following uracil-DNA glycosylase treatment, a first 18-cycle PCR with universal primers M1SS and BC2_uni_R was performed on all cDNA. On the study's bioinformatics: For normalization, 1 million high-quality reads, each with a distinct molecular identifier, were randomly selected from each sample. Instead of being binned into consensus sequences, reads that shared molecular identifiers were thrown out. CDR3 identification, clonotype clustering and error correction used MiTCR with a Q25 quality threshold and the strictest error-elimination algorithm. A nonparametric unseen species model with Euler transformation was used to estimate a lower bound on total TCR beta diversity. Clones were called with MiXCR by TCRdb after fastp trimmed the public reads at Q25, and only in-frame beta chains were retained. Rows are combined by CDR3 protein, so each entry shows the most common genes and DNA. TCRdb, not the original authors, processed these V and J calls. A total of about 800,000 distinct CDR3 sequences appear in this sample, around 25% of them only once. In total, the top ten clones hold under 4.5% of the sample.

Donors were 39 systemically healthy Caucasian individuals from Russia aged about 6 to 100 years. Around 9.9 milliliters of peripheral blood were collected from each donor into EDTA-treated Vacutainer tubes. Ficoll-Paque density-gradient centrifugation was used to isolate PBMCs, with at least 6 million obtained per sample. Total RNA, at least 5 micrograms per sample, was extracted from PBMCs with Trizol reagent. The percentages of naive CD45RAhigh/CD27high T cells were determined by flow cytometry on a PBMC aliquot from every donor. This entry is derived from a study of blood T cells in healthy people across ages (dated by TCRdb to the mid-2010s). With respect to the entire study: Template switching captured roughly one uniquely barcoded TCR beta cDNA molecule per two T cells in model experiments. Using deep sequencing normalized with unique cDNA molecular identifiers, the study measured how TCR beta repertoire diversity changes with age. Four age groups were formed from the donors: young (average roughly 16 years), middle-aged (approximately 40), aged (around 62) and long-lived (roughly 88). Using the same blood draw, the study looked at two additional independent replicas of 1 million unique cDNA reads for two donors, one aged 18 to 30 and the other aged 80 or older. Broader findings and caveats from the paper: Total diversity estimates from one million sequenced T cells were considered lower bounds and underestimates. Since profiling was done on bulk unsorted PBMCs, naive and antigen-experienced compartments could not be conclusively compared. The long-lived group showed more naive CD4+ T cells, fewer expanded clones and increased TCR diversity than the aged group, suggesting age selection. The CMV infection status of donors was not known, potentially confounding age-related changes in expanded clonotypes. The percentage of naive T cells measured by flow cytometry correlated strongly with observed TCR beta diversity. As age increased, observed TCR beta diversity per million T cells dropped in a roughly linear way, and a significant reduction was already evident by age 40.

These data also featured in a second study, about T cells of mothers and their children. The other study reports the following: The donors were nine systemically healthy Caucasian individuals, made up of three mothers and their six children. cDNA synthesis used all of the extracted RNA, with roughly 1.5 ug of RNA in each 15 ul reaction. Sample barcodes and 2-4 random nucleotides were added via the M1S primer in the second PCR. Over 8 million TCR beta CDR3 reads came from each mother, compared with approximately 3.1 million reads from each child. Thymic selection similarly shapes TCR recombination output in related and unrelated pairs, with minor effect from inherited differences. Normalized repertoire overlap was always slightly but never significantly higher in related than unrelated mother-child pairs. No persistent microchimeric T cell clones were found, with a detection sensitivity of around 100 clones per million clonotypes. In the study, deep NGS was used to compare the TCR beta repertoires of mothers and children, and features distinguishing related mother-child pairs from unrelated individuals were sought. On average, the children were about 10 +/- 4 years old, while the mothers were about 40 +/- 4 years old. After adapter ligation was performed with NEBNext reagents, the libraries were sequenced on an Illumina HiSeq 2000 with 100+100 nt paired-end reads. To avoid cross-contamination, the mother libraries and the child libraries were prepared a month apart and sequenced in separate runs. For each donor, somewhere between roughly 450,000 and 2,000,000 distinct TCR beta clonotypes were identified. Naive TCR beta clonotypes were estimated from low-frequency clonotypes matched to each donor's FACS-determined naive share, without sorting.

The clonotype originates from a boy aged 10-17 years in good health. Specimen: blood.

The nucleotide sequence is given as TGTGCCACCCGATCAACCTACGAGCAGTACTTC. It translates to CATRSTYEQYF. This chain is built from TRBV3-1 and TRBJ2-5, with the D segment identity uncertain. The DNA matches TRBJ2-7 better at its end, which makes the J call doubtful. The CDR3 starts with the cysteine, ends with the phenylalanine, and has 11 residues. Solely the CDR3 DNA is kept, with 33 bases framed from the first base. CDR1 is given as LGHDT and CDR2 as YNNKEL, both from the germline V gene (reference sequence).